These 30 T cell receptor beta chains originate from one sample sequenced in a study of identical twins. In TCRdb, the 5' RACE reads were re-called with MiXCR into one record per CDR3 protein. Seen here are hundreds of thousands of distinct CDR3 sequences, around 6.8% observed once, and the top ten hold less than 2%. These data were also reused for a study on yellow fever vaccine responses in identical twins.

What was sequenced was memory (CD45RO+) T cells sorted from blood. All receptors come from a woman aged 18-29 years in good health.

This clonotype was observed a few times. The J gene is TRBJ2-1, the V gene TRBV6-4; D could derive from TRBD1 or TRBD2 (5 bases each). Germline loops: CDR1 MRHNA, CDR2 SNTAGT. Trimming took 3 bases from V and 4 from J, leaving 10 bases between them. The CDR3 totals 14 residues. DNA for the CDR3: TGTGCCAGCAGTGAAGGGACGGAATACAATGAGCAGTTCTTC. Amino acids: CASSEGTEYNEQFF.

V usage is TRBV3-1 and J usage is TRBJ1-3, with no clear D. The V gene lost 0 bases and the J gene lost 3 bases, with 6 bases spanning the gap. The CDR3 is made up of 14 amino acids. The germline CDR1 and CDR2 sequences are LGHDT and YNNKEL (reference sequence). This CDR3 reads CASSQDYRGNTIYF. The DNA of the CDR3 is TGTGCCAGCAGCCAAGATTACCGTGGAAACACCATATATTTT.

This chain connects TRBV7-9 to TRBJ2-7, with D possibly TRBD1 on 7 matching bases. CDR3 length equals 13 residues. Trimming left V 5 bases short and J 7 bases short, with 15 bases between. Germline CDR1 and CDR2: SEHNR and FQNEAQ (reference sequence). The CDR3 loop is CASSNRTGGEQYF. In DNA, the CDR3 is TGTGCCAGCAGCAACCGGACAGGAGGGGAGCAGTACTTC.

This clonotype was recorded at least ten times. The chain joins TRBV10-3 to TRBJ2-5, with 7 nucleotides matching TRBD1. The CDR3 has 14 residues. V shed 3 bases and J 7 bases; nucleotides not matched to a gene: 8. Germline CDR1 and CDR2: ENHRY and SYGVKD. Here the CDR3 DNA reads TGTGCCATCAGTGACCACAGGGGAACTAGGACCCAGTACTTC. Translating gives CAISDHRGTRTQYF.

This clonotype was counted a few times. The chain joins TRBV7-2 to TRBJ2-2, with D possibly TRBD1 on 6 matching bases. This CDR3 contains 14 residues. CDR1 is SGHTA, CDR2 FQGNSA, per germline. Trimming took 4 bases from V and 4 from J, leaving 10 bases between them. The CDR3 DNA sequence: TGTGCCAGCAGCTCCGACAGGATCACCGGGGAGCTGTTTTTT. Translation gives CASSSDRITGELFF.

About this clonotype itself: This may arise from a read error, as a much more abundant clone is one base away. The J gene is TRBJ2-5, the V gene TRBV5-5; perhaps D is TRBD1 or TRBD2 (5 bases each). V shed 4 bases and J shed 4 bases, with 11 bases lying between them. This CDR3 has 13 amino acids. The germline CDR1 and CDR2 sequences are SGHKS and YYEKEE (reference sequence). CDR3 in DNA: TGTGCCAGCAGCCCGGGACCAGGAGAGACCCAGTACTTC. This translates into CASSPGPGETQYF.

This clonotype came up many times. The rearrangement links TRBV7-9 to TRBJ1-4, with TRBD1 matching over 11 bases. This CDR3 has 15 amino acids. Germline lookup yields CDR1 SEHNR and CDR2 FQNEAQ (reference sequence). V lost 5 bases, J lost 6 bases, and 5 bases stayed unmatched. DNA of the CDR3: TGTGCCAGCAGCCTGGGACAGGGGGTGGATGAAAAACTGTTTTTT. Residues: CASSLGQGVDEKLFF.

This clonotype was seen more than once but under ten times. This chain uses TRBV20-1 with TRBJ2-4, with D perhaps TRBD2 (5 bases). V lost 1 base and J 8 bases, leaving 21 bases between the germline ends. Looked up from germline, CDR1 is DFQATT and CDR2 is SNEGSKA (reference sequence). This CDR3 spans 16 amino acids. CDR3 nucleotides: TGCAGTGCTAGAGCTAAAGTCGTCGGGGTTCTGGACATTCAGTACTTC. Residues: CSARAKVVGVLDIQYF.

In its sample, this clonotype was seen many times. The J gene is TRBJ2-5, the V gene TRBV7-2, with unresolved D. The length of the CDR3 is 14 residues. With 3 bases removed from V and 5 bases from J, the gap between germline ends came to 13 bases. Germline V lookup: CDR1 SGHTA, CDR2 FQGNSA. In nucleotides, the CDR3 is TGTGCCAGCAGCTTCGGCATTTCACAGGAGACCCAGTACTTC. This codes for CASSFGISQETQYF.

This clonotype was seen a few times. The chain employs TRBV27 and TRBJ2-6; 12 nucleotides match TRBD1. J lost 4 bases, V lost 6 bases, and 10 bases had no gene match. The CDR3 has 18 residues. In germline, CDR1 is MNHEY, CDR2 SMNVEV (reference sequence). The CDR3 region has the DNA TGTGCCAGCAGGAAGCTGGGACAGGGGGCTAGAGGGGCCAACGTCCTGACTTTC. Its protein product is CASRKLGQGARGANVLTF.

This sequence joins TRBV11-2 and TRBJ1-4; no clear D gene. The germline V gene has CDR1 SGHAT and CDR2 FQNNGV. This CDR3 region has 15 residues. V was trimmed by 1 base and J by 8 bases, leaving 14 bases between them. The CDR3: CASSLGVGSEEKLFF. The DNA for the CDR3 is TGTGCCAGCAGCTTAGGTGTTGGATCTGAGGAAAAACTGTTTTTT.

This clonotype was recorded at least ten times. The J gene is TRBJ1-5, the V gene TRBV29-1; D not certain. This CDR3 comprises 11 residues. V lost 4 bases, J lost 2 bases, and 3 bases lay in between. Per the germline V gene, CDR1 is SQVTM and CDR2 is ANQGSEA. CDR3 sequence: CSVGGNQPQHF. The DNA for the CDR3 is TGCAGCGTTGGGGGCAATCAGCCCCAGCATTTT.

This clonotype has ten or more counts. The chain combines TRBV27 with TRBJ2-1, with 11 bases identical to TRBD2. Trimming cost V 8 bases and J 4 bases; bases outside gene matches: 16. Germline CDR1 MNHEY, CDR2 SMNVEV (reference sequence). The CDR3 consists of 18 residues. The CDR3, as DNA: TGTGCCAGCGGGCCAGGACTAGCGGGCCAAAAGGGTTACAATGAGCAGTTCTTC. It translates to CASGPGLAGQKGYNEQFF.

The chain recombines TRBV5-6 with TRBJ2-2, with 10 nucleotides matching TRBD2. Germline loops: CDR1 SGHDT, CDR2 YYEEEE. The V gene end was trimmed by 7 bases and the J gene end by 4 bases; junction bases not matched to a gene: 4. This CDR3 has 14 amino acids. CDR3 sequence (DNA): TGTGCCAGCTATTTAGCGGGAGGCACCGGGGAGCTGTTTTTT. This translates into CASYLAGGTGELFF.

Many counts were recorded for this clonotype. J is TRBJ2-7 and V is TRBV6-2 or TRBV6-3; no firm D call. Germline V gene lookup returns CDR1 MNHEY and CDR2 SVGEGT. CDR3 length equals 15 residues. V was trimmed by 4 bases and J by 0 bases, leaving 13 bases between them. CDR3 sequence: CASSWSLGNSYEQYF. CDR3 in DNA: TGTGCCAGCAGTTGGAGCTTGGGGAACTCCTACGAGCAGTACTTC.

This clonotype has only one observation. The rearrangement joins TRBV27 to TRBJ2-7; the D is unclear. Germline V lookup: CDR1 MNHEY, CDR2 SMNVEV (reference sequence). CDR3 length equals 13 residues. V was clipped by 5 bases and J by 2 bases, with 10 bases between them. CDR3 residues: CASSKRTPYEQYF. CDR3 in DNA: TGTGCCAGCAGTAAAAGGACCCCCTACGAGCAGTACTTC.

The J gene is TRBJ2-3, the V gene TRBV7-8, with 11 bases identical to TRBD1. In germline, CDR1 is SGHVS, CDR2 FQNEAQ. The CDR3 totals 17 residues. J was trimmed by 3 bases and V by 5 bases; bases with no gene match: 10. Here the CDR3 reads CASSLLFGTGGTDTQYF. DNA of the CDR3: TGTGCCAGCAGCCTCCTTTTCGGGACAGGGGGGACAGATACGCAGTATTTT.

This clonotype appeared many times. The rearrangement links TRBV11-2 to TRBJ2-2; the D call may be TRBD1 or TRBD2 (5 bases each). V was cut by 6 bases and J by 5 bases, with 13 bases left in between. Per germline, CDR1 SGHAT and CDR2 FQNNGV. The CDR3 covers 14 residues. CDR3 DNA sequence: TGTGCCAGCAGGGGGACGGTCTCTACCGGGGAGCTGTTTTTT. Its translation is CASRGTVSTGELFF.

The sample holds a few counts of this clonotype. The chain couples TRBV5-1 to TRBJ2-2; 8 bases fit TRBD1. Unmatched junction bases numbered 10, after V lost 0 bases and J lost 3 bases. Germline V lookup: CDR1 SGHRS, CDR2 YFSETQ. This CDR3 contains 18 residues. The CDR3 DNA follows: TGCGCCAGCAGCTTGGCACCGCAGGGGGCCATGGACACCGGGGAGCTGTTTTTT. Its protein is CASSLAPQGAMDTGELFF. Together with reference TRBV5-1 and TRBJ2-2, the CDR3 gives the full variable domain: KAGVTQTPRYLIKTRGQQVTLSCSPISGHRSVSWYQQTPGQGLQFLFEYFSETQRNKGNFPGRFSGRQFSNSRSEMNVSTLELGDSALYLCASSLAPQGAMDTGELFFGEGSRLTVL.

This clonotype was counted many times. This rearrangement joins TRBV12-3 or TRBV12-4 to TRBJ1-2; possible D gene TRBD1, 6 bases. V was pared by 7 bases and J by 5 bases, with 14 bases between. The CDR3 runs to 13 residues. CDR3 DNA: TGTGCCAGCAACTTTGGGGGGCCGTATGGCTACACCTTC. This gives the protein CASNFGGPYGYTF.

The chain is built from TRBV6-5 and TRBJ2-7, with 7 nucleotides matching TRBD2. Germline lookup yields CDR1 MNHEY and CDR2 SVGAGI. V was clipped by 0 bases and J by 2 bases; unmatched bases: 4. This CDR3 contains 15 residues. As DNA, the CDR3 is TGTGCCAGCAGTTACTCGGGCGGGGGAACCTACGAGCAGTACTTC. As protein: CASSYSGGGTYEQYF.

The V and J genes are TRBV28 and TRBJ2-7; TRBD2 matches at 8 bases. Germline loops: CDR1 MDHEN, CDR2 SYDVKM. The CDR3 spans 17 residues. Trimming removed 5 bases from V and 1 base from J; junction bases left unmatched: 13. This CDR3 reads CASSPPQWSGGSYEQYF. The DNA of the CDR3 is TGTGCCAGCAGTCCCCCTCAGTGGAGCGGGGGTTCCTACGAGCAGTACTTC.

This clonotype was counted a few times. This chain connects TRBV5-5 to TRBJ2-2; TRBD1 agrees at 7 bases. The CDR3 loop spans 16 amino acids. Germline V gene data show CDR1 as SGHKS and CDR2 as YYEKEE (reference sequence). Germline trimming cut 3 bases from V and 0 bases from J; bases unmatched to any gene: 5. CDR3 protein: CASSSTGRANTGELFF. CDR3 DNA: TGTGCCAGCAGCTCGACAGGGCGGGCGAACACCGGGGAGCTGTTTTTT.

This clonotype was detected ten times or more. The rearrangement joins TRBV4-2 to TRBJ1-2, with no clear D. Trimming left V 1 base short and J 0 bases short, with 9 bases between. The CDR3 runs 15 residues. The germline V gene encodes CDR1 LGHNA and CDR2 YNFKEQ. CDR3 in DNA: TGTGCCAGCAGCCAAGTGGGCAGTACTAACTATGGCTACACCTTC. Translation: CASSQVGSTNYGYTF.

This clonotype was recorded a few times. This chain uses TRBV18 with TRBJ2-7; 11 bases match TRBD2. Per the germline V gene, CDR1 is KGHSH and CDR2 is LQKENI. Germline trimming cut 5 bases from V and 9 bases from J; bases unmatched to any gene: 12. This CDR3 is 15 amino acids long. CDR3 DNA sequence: TGTGCCAGCTCAGCAACTAGCGGGAGTTATGGGCGGCAGTACTTC. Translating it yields CASSATSGSYGRQYF.

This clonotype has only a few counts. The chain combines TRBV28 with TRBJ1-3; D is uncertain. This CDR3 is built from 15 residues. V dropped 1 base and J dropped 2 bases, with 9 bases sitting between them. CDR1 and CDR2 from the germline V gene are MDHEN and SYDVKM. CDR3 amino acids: CASSLLRGTGNTIYF. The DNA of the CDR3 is TGTGCCAGCAGTTTATTGAGAGGGACTGGAAACACCATATATTTT.

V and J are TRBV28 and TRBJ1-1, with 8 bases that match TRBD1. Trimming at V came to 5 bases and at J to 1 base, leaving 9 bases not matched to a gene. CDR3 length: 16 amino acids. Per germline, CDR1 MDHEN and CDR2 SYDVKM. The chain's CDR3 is CASSHGQGGGNTEAFF. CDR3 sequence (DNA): TGTGCCAGCAGTCACGGACAGGGAGGGGGGAACACTGAAGCTTTCTTT.

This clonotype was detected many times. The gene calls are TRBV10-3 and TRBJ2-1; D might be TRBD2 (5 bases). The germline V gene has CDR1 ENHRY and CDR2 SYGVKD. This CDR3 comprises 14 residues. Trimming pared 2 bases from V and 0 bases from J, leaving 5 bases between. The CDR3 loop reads CAISETSSYNEQFF. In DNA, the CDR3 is TGTGCCATCAGTGAGACTAGCTCCTACAATGAGCAGTTCTTC.

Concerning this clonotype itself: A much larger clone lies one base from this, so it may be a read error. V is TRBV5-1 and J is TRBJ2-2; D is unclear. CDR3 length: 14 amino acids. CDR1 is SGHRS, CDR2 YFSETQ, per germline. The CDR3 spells CASILEGFPGELFF. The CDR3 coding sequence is TGCGCCAGCATCTTGGAAGGGTTTCCCGGGGAGCTGTTTTTT.

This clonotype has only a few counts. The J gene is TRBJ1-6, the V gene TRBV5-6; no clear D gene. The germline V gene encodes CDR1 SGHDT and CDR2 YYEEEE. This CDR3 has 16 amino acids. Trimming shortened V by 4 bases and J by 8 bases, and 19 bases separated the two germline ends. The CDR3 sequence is CASSREVGSYDSPLHF. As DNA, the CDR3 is TGTGCCAGCAGCCGGGAGGTCGGCAGCTACGATTCACCCCTCCACTTT.